These 24 T cell receptor beta chains originate from one sample sequenced in a study of T cells after posttransplantation cyclophosphamide. TCRdb's table, derived via immunoSEQ multiplex PCR, lists solely in-frame clones and lacks some. The record shows 30,000 to 40,000 clones for this sample, with no singletons present. Material for sequencing was PBMCs. These receptors all come from a man aged 50-60 years in good health, CMV-negative, and a related stem cell transplant donor.

The table lists this clone with many counts. The rearrangement uses TRBV5-8 and TRBJ2-2; a possible D gene is TRBD2 (5 bases). CDR3 length equals 14 residues. In germline, CDR1 is SGHTS, CDR2 YDEGEE. Trimming took 6 bases from V and 5 from J, leaving 14 bases between them. The CDR3, as DNA: TGTGCCAGCACGGACTGGGAAGAAACCGGGGAGCTGTTTTTT. This translates into CASTDWEETGELFF.

This clone was counted ten times or more. DNA of the CDR3: TGTGCCATCAGCCCATCGACAGGGCGAGTCACTGAAGCTTTCTTT. It specifies CAISPSTGRVTEAFF. The genes are TRBV10-3 and TRBJ1-1, with 7 bases aligning to TRBD1. CDR3 length: 15 amino acids. Per the germline V gene, CDR1 is ENHRY and CDR2 is SYGVKD. The J segment lost 4 bases and the V segment lost 6 bases, leaving 11 bases of the junction unmatched.

The V gene is TRBV25-1, the J gene TRBJ2-7; D gene unclear. Per germline, CDR1 MGHDK and CDR2 SYGVNS. Trimming left V 4 bases short and J 6 bases short, with 13 bases between. The CDR3 extends over 13 amino acids. The CDR3, as DNA: TGTGCCAGCAGTGGACGGAGCCTTGCCGAGCAGTACTTC. This gives the protein CASSGRSLAEQYF.

The sample holds many counts of this clone. The gene calls are TRBV4-2 and TRBJ2-1; D is perhaps TRBD1 (5 bases). CDR3 length: 16 residues. Germline values: CDR1 LGHNA, CDR2 YNFKEQ. V lost 1 base to trimming and J lost 5 bases, with 15 bases between them. The CDR3 DNA reads as TGTGCCAGCAGCCAAGTACAGGCTAGGATGCACAATGAGCAGTTCTTC. Translated: CASSQVQARMHNEQFF.

This clone showed up many times. CDR3 protein: CASSESETGPVLPKNIQYF. CDR3 in DNA: TGCGCCAGCAGTGAGTCCGAAACAGGACCCGTTCTCCCCAAAAACATTCAGTACTTC. This chain joins TRBV10-1 and TRBJ2-4; TRBD1 is a possible D gene (5 bases). The ends were cut back, 0 bases at V and 2 bases at J, with 20 bases in the middle. Germline V gene data show CDR1 as WNHNN and CDR2 as SYGVQD (reference sequence). The CDR3 has 19 residues.

This clone was seen repeatedly, ten times or more. V gene TRBV27 combines with J gene TRBJ1-3; D remains ambiguous. This CDR3 has 14 amino acids. Trimming shortened V by 8 bases and J by 6 bases, and 17 bases separated the two germline ends. Looked up from germline, CDR1 is MNHEY and CDR2 is SMNVEV (reference sequence). The CDR3 here is CASGRRGKENTIYF. CDR3 nucleotide sequence: TGTGCCAGCGGCCGGAGAGGAAAGGAAAACACCATATATTTT.

This clone was counted many times. This chain links TRBV10-3 with TRBJ2-7; TRBD1 is a possible D gene (6 bases). The CDR3 contains 14 residues. V gave up 3 bases and J gave up 0 bases, with 9 bases separating them. Germline V gene data show CDR1 as ENHRY and CDR2 as SYGVKD. DNA for the CDR3: TGTGCCATCAGTGACAGGGGCAGCTCCTACGAGCAGTACTTC. Translated: CAISDRGSSYEQYF.

This chain uses TRBV15 with TRBJ2-1; 7 bases are shared with TRBD2. Losses at the gene ends were 0 bases for V and 2 bases for J; bases not matched to a gene: 7. This CDR3 comprises 17 residues. Germline CDR1 reads LNHNV; CDR2 reads YYDKDF (reference sequence). CDR3 in DNA: TGTGCCACCAGCAGAGATAAGGCGGGAGAAGCCTACAATGAGCAGTTCTTC. Amino acid sequence: CATSRDKAGEAYNEQFF.

This clone was observed a few times. The genes are TRBV5-5 and TRBJ2-7; TRBD2 matches at 7 bases. Germline values: CDR1 SGHKS, CDR2 YYEKEE (reference sequence). Germline trimming cut 2 bases from V and 0 bases from J; bases unmatched to any gene: 5. The CDR3 length is 15 residues. The CDR3 nucleotides read TGTGCCAGCAGCTTTTTACTAGCGAACTCCTACGAGCAGTACTTC. It encodes CASSFLLANSYEQYF.

This clone was seen more than once but under ten times. The chain carries TRBV27 and TRBJ2-7, with D possibly matching TRBD2 (6 bases). Germline V gene lookup returns CDR1 MNHEY and CDR2 SMNVEV (reference sequence). Trimming removed 7 bases from V and 2 bases from J, with 15 bases in between. CDR3 length: 14 residues. DNA of the CDR3: TGTGCCAGCAATTACCAGCGGGCCACCTACGAGCAGTACTTC. This sequence encodes CASNYQRATYEQYF.

The V and J genes are TRBV5-6 and TRBJ2-5; 8 nucleotides match TRBD2. The J call may be mistaken, given a closer DNA end match to TRBJ2-7. CDR3 size: 14 residues. In germline, CDR1 is SGHDT, CDR2 YYEEEE. This CDR3 reads CASSLGGGIYEQYF. The CDR3 DNA is TGTGCCAGCAGCTTGGGCGGGGGGATCTACGAGCAGTACTTC.

In this sample, this clone turned up many times. V usage is TRBV4-1 and J usage is TRBJ1-2; tentative D call: TRBD1 (5 bases). CDR1 and CDR2 (germline): MGHRA, YSYEKL. CDR3 length: 15 residues. Trimming removed 4 bases at V and 4 bases at J, with 16 bases between. The CDR3 sequence: CASSLERGLFYGYTF. The CDR3 DNA is TGCGCCAGCAGCCTTGAAAGGGGCCTTTTCTATGGCTACACCTTC.

The gene calls are TRBV27 and TRBJ2-1; 7 bases match TRBD2. Germline CDR1 is MNHEY and CDR2 is SMNVEV (reference sequence). The CDR3 is made up of 15 amino acids. V shed 6 bases, J shed 4 bases, and the junction held 9 bases outside the gene matches. Here the CDR3 DNA reads TGTGCCAGCAGAGTCAGCGGGGTTGATTACAATGAGCAGTTCTTC. Its protein is CASRVSGVDYNEQFF.

This clone was observed at least ten times. This rearrangement joins TRBV7-9 to TRBJ2-7, with D uncertain. The CDR3 is 13 amino acids. CDR1 and CDR2 (germline): SEHNR, FQNEAQ (reference sequence). V lost 5 bases and J 3 bases, leaving 11 bases between the germline ends. The CDR3, as DNA: TGTGCCAGCAGCCGAGGAGACCTCTACGAGCAGTACTTC. Its translation is CASSRGDLYEQYF.

This clone has at least ten counts. The rearrangement uses TRBV7-9 and TRBJ1-6; D ambiguous. With 3 bases removed from V and 9 bases from J, the gap between germline ends came to 12 bases. The CDR3 covers 14 residues. Germline V gives CDR1 SEHNR, CDR2 FQNEAQ (reference sequence). This CDR3 is CASSFGPAGSPLHF. CDR3 coding DNA: TGTGCCAGCAGCTTTGGGCCGGCGGGTTCACCCCTCCACTTT.

The V and J genes are TRBV4-3 and TRBJ2-2; weak D call: TRBD1 (6 bases). V gave up 4 bases and J gave up 4 bases, with 10 bases separating them. Germline V CDR1 and CDR2: LGHNA, YSLEER. The CDR3 is made up of 14 amino acids. The CDR3 coding sequence is TGCGCCAGCAGCCTCGGGACACTCACCGGGGAGCTGTTTTTT. It specifies CASSLGTLTGELFF.

This clone was observed many times. The chain joins TRBV6-1 to TRBJ1-2; 7 bases align to TRBD1. Germline CDR1 reads MNHNS; CDR2 reads SASEGT. This CDR3 is built from 15 residues. The V and J ends lost 2 bases and 5 bases, in that order; junction bases with no gene match: 8. The CDR3 loop reads CASSERGQFWYGYTF. Written as DNA, the CDR3 is TGTGCCAGCAGTGAAAGGGGACAGTTTTGGTATGGCTACACCTTC.

The V and J genes are TRBV9 and TRBJ2-3; the match to TRBD1 covers 10 bases. With V trimmed by 4 bases and J by 4 bases, 6 bases remained unmatched. The CDR3 loop spans 15 amino acids. CDR1 and CDR2 from the germline V gene are SGDLS and YYNGEE. The CDR3 coding sequence is TGTGCCAGCAGCCATAGGGACAGGGGCTCAGATACGCAGTATTTT. This codes for CASSHRDRGSDTQYF.

The DNA of the CDR3 is TGTGCCAGCAGTGGGGCGGGAGCCAGGGATGAGCAGTTCTTC. Translating it yields CASSGAGARDEQFF. The chain carries TRBV2 and TRBJ2-1; 7 positions match TRBD2. The CDR3 runs 14 residues. With V trimmed by 4 bases and J by 8 bases, 8 bases remained unmatched. Per the germline V gene, CDR1 is SNHLY and CDR2 is FYNNEI.

This clone showed up many times. This rearrangement joins TRBV19 to TRBJ2-7; 10 nucleotides align to TRBD2. CDR3 length: 15 amino acids. Germline assignment: CDR1 LNHDA and CDR2 SQIVND (reference sequence). Trimming at V came to 5 bases and at J to 2 bases, leaving 6 bases not matched to a gene. CDR3 loop: CASSSSGGITYEQYF. In nucleotides, the CDR3 is TGTGCCAGTAGTTCTAGCGGGGGTATAACCTACGAGCAGTACTTC.

This clone showed up many times. The chain links TRBV18 to TRBJ1-1; TRBD1 matches 7 bases. The junction had 12 bases not matched to a gene; V was cut back by 4 bases and J by 7 bases. Germline V gives CDR1 KGHSH, CDR2 LQKENI. The CDR3 runs 15 residues. CDR3 nucleotides: TGTGCCAGCTCACTAAACCTCAGGGGGTCGAATGAAGCTTTCTTT. This translates into CASSLNLRGSNEAFF.

This clone was seen repeatedly, ten times or more. The chain joins TRBV10-1 to TRBJ2-3, with D possibly matching TRBD2 (5 bases). The CDR3 is made up of 16 amino acids. The ends were cut back, 3 bases at V and 2 bases at J, with 15 bases in the middle. The germline V gene has CDR1 WNHNN and CDR2 SYGVQD (reference sequence). This chain's CDR3 is CASSEIRSGPTDTQYF. The CDR3 nucleotides are TGCGCCAGCAGTGAAATTAGAAGCGGACCCACAGATACGCAGTATTTT.

This clone was observed at least ten times. The chain is built from TRBV19 and TRBJ1-1; D gene uncertain. Germline V gives CDR1 LNHDA, CDR2 SQIVND (reference sequence). The CDR3 contains 9 residues. V was clipped by 8 bases and J by 8 bases, with 6 bases between them. The CDR3 reads CASGQEAFF. The DNA of the CDR3 is TGTGCCAGTGGTCAGGAAGCTTTCTTT.

This clone showed up many times. CDR3 protein: CASSEVDTEAFF. CDR3 DNA sequence: TGTGCCAGCAGTGAAGTAGACACTGAAGCTTTCTTT. V and J are TRBV6-1 and TRBJ1-1; D unclear. V lost 1 base, J lost 3 bases, and 3 bases lay in between. The CDR3 spans 12 residues. Germline CDR1 reads MNHNS; CDR2 reads SASEGT.